Listed here is a single T cell receptor beta chain. Its specificity is unknown. Donors showed nominal health when sampled, although they likely had unrecorded immune exposures. The data stem from a study of cytomegalovirus exposure and HLA in healthy donors. The study's findings and limits: Rare sequences made up most TCRs, while some public TCRs were found in many donors.

V was pared by 3 bases and J by 6 bases, with 9 bases between. CDR1 is ENHRY, CDR2 SYGVKD, per germline. CDR3 length equals 12 residues. 13 Jbeta primers and 60 Vbeta primers were used for the PCR. In the study's own analysis: A later analysis counted some 87 million unique TCR beta chains, 9.5 million to 13 million shared. The repertoire was sequenced with immunoSEQ multiplex PCR; TCRdb's copy has only in-frame clones and lacks some. For V, J and clone size, that table is used; D and trimming come from the DNA. The table shows around 180,000 clones, with 77% occurring only once. Material for sequencing was PBMCs. The receptor was isolated from a woman under 40 in good health and CMV-seropositive. V is TRBV10-3 and J is TRBJ2-7; no reliable D call. This chain's CDR3 is CAISDFTAEQYF. The CDR3 nucleotides are TGTGCCATCAGTGATTTTACTGCCGAGCAGTACTTC.